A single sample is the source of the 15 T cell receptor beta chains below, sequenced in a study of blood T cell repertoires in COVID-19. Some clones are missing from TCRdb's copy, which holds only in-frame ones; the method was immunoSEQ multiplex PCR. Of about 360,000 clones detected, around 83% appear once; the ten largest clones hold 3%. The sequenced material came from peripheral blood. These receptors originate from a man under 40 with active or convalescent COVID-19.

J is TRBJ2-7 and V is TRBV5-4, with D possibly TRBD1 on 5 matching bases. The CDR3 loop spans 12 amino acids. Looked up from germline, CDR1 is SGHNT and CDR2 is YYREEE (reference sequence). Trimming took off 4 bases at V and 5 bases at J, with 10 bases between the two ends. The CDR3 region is CASSLGPDEQYF. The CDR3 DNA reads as TGTGCCAGCAGCCTGGGGCCCGACGAGCAGTACTTC.

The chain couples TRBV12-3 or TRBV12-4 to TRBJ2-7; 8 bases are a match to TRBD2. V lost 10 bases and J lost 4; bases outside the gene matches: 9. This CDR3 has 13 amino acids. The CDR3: CATAGGEMYEQYF. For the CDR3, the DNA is TGTGCCACCGCCGGGGGGGAAATGTACGAGCAGTACTTC.

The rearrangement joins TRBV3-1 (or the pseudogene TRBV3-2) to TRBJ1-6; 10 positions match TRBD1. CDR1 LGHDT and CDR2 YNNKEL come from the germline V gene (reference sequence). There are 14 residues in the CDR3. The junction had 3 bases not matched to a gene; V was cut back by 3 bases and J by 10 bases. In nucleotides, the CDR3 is TGTGCCAGCAGCCAGGGGACAGGGGAATCACCCCTCCACTTT. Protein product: CASSQGTGESPLHF.

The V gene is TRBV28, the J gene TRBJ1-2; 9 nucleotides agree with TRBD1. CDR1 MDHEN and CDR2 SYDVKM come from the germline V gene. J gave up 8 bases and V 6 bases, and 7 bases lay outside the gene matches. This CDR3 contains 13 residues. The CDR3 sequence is CASSTGTGSGYTF. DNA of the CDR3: TGTGCCAGCAGCACCGGGACAGGGAGCGGCTACACCTTC.

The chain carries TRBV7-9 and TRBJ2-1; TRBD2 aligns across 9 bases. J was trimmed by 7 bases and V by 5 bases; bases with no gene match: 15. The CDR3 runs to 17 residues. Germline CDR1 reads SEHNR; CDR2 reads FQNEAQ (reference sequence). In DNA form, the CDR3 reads TGTGCCAGCAGCCTCATAGCGGGGGCCTCCCTTCAAAATGAGCAGTTCTTC. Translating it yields CASSLIAGASLQNEQFF.

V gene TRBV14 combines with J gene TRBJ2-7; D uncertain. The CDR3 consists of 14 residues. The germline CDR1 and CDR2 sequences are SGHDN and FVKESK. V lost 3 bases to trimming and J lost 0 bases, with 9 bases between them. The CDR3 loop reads CASSHTGFSYEQYF. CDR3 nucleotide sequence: TGTGCCAGCAGCCACACGGGTTTCTCCTACGAGCAGTACTTC.

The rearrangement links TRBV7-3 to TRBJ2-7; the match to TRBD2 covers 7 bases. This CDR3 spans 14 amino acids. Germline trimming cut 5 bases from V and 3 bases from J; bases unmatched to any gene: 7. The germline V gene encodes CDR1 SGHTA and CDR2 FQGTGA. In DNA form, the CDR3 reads TGTGCCAGCAGCATGACTGGGGAGGGCTACGAGCAGTACTTC. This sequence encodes CASSMTGEGYEQYF.

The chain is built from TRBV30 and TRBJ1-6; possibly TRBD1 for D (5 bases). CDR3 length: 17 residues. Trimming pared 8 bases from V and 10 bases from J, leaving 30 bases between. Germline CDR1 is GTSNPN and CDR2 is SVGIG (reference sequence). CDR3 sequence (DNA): TGTGCCACCTCGGCGGGGGGAGTAAAGGCCAAAGGGTCACCCCTCCACTTT. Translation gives CATSAGGVKAKGSPLHF.

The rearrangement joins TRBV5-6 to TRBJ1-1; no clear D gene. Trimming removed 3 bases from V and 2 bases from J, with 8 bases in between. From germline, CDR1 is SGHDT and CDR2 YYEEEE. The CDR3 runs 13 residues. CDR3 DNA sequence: TGTGCCAGCAGCTACGGGTTTAACACTGAAGCTTTCTTT. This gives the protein CASSYGFNTEAFF.

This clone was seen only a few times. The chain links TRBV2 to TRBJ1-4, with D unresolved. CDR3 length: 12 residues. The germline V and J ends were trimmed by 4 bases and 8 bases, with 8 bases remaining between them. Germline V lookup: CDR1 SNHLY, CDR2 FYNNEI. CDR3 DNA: TGTGCCAGCAGTGGTGGAGGGGAAAAACTGTTTTTT. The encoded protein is CASSGGGEKLFF.

The CDR3, as DNA: TGTGCCACTTCGCCGGGACTAGCGGGGCCCTCCTACAATGAGCAGTTCTTC. Protein product: CATSPGLAGPSYNEQFF. V is TRBV11-3 and J is TRBJ2-1; 13 bases align to TRBD2. This CDR3 has 17 residues. CDR1 and CDR2 from the germline V gene are SGHNT and YENEEA. V dropped 10 bases and J dropped 0; count of bases not matched to a gene: 9.

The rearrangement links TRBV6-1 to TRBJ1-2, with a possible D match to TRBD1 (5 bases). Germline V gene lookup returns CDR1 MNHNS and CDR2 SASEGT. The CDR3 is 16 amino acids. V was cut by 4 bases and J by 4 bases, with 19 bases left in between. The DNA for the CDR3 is TGTGCCAGCAGTGTAGCTGCCGGGACGGGAGCCTATGGCTACACCTTC. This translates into CASSVAAGTGAYGYTF.

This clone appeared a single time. The CDR3 DNA sequence: TGTGCCAGCAGCCCAGAGGGCTTAGCTAGCTCAGATACGCAGTATTTT. This encodes CASSPEGLASSDTQYF. The V and J genes are TRBV4-2 and TRBJ2-3; D may be TRBD2 (5 bases). The CDR3 has 16 residues. Trimming pared 4 bases from V and 4 bases from J, leaving 18 bases between. CDR1 and CDR2 (germline): LGHNA, YNFKEQ.

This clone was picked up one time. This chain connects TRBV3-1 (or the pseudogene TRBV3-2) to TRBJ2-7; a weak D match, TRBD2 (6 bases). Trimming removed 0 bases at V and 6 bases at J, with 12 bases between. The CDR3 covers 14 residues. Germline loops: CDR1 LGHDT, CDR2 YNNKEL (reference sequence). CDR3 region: CASSQEGLRGEQYF. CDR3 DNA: TGTGCCAGCAGCCAAGAGGGGCTGCGGGGCGAGCAGTACTTC.

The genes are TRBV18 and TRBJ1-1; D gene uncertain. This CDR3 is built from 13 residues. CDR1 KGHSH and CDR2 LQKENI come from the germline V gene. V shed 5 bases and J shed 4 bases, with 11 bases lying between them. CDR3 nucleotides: TGTGCCAGCTCAGAGGGTATGGGCACTGAAGCTTTCTTT. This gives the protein CASSEGMGTEAFF.